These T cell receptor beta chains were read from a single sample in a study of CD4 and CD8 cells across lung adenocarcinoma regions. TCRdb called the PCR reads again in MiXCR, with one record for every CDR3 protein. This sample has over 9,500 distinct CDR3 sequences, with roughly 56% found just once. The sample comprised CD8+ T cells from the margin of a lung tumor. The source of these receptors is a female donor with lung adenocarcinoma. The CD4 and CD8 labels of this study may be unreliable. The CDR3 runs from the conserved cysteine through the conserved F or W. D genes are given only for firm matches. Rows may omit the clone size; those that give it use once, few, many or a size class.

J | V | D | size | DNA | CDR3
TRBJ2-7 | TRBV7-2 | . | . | TGTGCCAGCAGCTTAAATCACGGGGGCGAGCAGTACTTC | CASSLNHGGEQYF
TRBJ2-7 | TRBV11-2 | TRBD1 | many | TGTGCCAGCAGCTTCTCACAGGGGCTCAGCTCCTACGAGCAGTACTTC | CASSFSQGLSSYEQYF
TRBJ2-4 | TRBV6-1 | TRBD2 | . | TGTGCCAGCAGTGCTAGCGGGCAGCGAACCAAAAACATTCAGTACTTT | CASSASGQRTKNIQYF
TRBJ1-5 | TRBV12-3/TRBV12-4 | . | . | TGTGCCAGCAGTTTGACAGGTCAGCCCCAGCATTTT | CASSLTGQPQHF
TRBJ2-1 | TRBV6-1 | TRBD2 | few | TGTGCCAGCAGTGGGACTAGCGGGGGGGCCTTCAATGAGCAGTTCTTC | CASSGTSGGAFNEQFF
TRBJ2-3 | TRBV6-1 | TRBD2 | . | TGTGCGGGCTCGGGGGGGATTGTAGGAGATACGCAGTATTTC | CAGSGGIVGDTQYF
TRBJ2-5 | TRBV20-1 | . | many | TGCAGTGCTAGAGGACTATCCCAAGAGACCCAGTACTTC | CSARGLSQETQYF
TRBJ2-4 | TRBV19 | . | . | TGTGCCAGTAGTATATCAACAGGGAGGGACATTCAGTACTTC | CASSISTGRDIQYF
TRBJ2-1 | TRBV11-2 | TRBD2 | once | TGTGCCAGCAGCATGGCGGGAGAGGTTGAGCAGTTCTTC | CASSMAGEVEQFF
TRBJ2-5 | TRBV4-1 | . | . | TGCGCCAGCAGCCAAGATTGGGCAGGGCAAGAGACCCAGTACTTC | CASSQDWAGQETQYF
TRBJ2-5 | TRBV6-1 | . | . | TGTGCCAGCGGGGGCTGGGGGGGCCTTGCCAAAAAGACCCAGTACTTC | CASGGWGGLAKKTQYF
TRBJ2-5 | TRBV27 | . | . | TGTGCCAGCAGTTTGGGCGGGGTCCCAGATACCCAGTACTTC | CASSLGGVPDTQYF
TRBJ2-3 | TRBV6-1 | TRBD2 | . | TGTGCCAGCGCGGGTAGCGGGCGCCCTGCCACAGATACGCAGTACTTT | CASAGSGRPATDTQYF
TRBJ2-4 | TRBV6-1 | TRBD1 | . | TGTGCCAGCAGAAGGGGGCGGTGCGTCAAAAACATGCAGTACTTT | CASRRGRCVKNMQYF
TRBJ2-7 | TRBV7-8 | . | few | TGTGCCAGCAGCTACCAGAATGCTTACGAGCAGTACTTC | CASSYQNAYEQYF
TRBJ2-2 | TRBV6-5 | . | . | TGTGCCAGCAGTTACAGGGGCGGGGAGCTGTTTTTT | CASSYRGGELFF
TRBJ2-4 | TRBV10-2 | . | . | TGCGCAGCCGGGATGTGGGCCACAAACACGCAGTACTTC | CAAGMWATNTQYF
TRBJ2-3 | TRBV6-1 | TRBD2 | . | TGTGCCAGGGGTCCGGGGGGGGGGGGACAAGAGACGCAGTACTTT | CARGPGGGGQETQYF
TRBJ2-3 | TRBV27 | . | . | TGTGCCAGCAGTTTGGGCGGGGCCACAGACACTCAGTATTTC | CASSLGGATDTQYF
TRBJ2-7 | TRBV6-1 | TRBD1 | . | TGTGCCAGGAGGATAGGGGGCACAGATACGCAGTACTTC | CARRIGGTDTQYF
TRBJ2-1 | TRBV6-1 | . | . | TGTGCCAGCAGCCCCTGGGCGGGGTCTTCCTACAATGAGCAGTTCTTC | CASSPWAGSSYNEQFF
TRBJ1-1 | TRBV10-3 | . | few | TGTGCCATCAGGCGAGGGGGGCCGGACACTGAAGCTTTCTTT | CAIRRGGPDTEAFF
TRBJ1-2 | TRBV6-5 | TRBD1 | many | TGTGCCAGCAGTTACTCAGGGGGCGCGGGTGGCTACACCTTC | CASSYSGGAGGYTF
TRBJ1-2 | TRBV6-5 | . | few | TGTGCCAGCAGTTATCGGAAGACAGATGTTGGCTACACCTTC | CASSYRKTDVGYTF
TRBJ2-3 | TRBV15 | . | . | TGTGCCACCAGCCCGAGAGGGGGGGGCACAGATACGCAGTATTTT | CATSPRGGGTDTQYF
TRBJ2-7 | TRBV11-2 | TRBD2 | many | TGTGCCAGCAGCTTACTAGCGGGGGGAGCCCAGGACTACGAGCAGTACTTC | CASSLLAGGAQDYEQYF
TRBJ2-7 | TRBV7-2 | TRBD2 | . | TGTGCCAGCAGCTCTGGGACTAGCGGGAGACTCAATGAGCAGTACTTC | CASSSGTSGRLNEQYF
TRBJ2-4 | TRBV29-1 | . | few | TGCAGCGTTGTTGGAGGTAGGAACATTCAGTACTTC | CSVVGGRNIQYF
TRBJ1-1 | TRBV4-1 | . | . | TGCGCCAGCAGCCAAGATCCAGCAGGGTCAAAAGCTGAAGCTTTCTTT | CASSQDPAGSKAEAFF
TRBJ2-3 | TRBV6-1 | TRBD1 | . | TGTGCCAGGGGTCGAGAGGGGGCGGGCAAAGAGACGCAGTATTTT | CARGREGAGKETQYF
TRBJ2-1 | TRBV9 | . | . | TGTGCCAGCAGCGTAGTGGAGAGCCTCAGGTTCTTC | CASSVVESLRFF
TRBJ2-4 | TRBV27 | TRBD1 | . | TGTGCCAGCAGTTTACGGGCGCCAGGGACAGATATGCAGTACTTT | CASSLRAPGTDMQYF
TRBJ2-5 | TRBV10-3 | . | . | TGTGCCACTAGGACGGGGGGCCGGGAGACCCAGTACTTC | CATRTGGRETQYF
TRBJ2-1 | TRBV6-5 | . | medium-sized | TGTGCCACTAACAGGGTGAGGAATGAGCAGTTCTTC | CATNRVRNEQFF
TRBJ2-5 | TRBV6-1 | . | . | TGTGCCAGGCTCGGGGGCCGTGACCAAGAGACCCAGTACTTC | CARLGGRDQETQYF
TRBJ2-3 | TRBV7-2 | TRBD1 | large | TGTGCCAGCAGCCTAACAGGGGGCTACACAGATACGCAGTATTTT | CASSLTGGYTDTQYF
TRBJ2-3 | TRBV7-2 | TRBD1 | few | TGTGCCAGCAGCACGGGACAGGGGGACGTAGATACGCAGTATTTT | CASSTGQGDVDTQYF
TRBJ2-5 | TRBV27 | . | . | TGTGCGGGCAGTGTGGGCGGGGACCAAGAGACGCAGTACTTC | CAGSVGGDQETQYF
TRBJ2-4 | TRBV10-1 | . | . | TGCGGCAGCACGGGGCTGACAGCCACAGACACTCAGTATTTC | CGSTGLTATDTQYF
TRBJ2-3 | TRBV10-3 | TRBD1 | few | TGTGCCATCAGTGTTAACAGGGGGCCAGATACGCAGTATTTT | CAISVNRGPDTQYF
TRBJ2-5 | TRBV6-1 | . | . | TGTGCCAGCTGCCGGGACCTGGGGACAGAGACCCAGTACTTC | CASCRDLGTETQYF
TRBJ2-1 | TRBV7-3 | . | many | TGTGCCAGCAGCTTAGAGGGCGGGGCTTACAATGAGCAGTTCTTC | CASSLEGGAYNEQFF
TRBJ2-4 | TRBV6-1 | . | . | TGTGCCAGCAGTCCCACCGGGCTGCGAGCCACAGACATTCAGTATTTC | CASSPTGLRATDIQYF
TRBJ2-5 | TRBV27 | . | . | TGTGCCAGCAGGCCCGGGACGGTCCATCAGAAAGAGACCCAGTACTTC | CASRPGTVHQKETQYF
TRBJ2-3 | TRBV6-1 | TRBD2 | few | TGTGCCAGCAGTGAAGACACGGGAGGGGCGACAGATACGCAGTATTTT | CASSEDTGGATDTQYF
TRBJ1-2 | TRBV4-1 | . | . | TGCGCCAGCAGCCAATTTTTACTCAGGGGCTCAGATGGCTACACCTTC | CASSQFLLRGSDGYTF
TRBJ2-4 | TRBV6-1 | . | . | TGTGCCAGCAGTCCTTCGGGGCAGCGAACCACAGACACTCAGTACTTC | CASSPSGQRTTDTQYF
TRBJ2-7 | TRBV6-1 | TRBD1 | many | TGTGCCAGCAGGGTTGGACAGGACCGCTACGAGCAGTACTTC | CASRVGQDRYEQYF
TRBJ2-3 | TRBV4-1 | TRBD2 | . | TGCGCCAGCAACCAGGCGGGGGGGATAGATACGCAGTATTTT | CASNQAGGIDTQYF
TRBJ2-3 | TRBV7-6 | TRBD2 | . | TGTGCCAGCAGCTTCCCGGGACTACTAACGGGAACAGATACGCAGTATTTT | CASSFPGLLTGTDTQYF
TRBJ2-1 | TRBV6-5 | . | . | TGTGCCAGCAGTTACTCAAGTGGGGTCGGGGATTACAATGAGCAGTTCTTC | CASSYSSGVGDYNEQFF
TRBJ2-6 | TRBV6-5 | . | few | TGTGCCAGCAGTTCGCTGCGGACAAGCCGATCCCCTGGTGGGGCCAACGTCCTGACTTTC | CASSSLRTSRSPGGANVLTF
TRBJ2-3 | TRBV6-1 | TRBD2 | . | TGTGCCAGCAGTCGTAGCGGGCACCGAGCCACAGATACGCAGTACTTT | CASSRSGHRATDTQYF
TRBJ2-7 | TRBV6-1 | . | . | TGTGCCAGCAAGCTAGACCCCGGGACTGTATACGAGCAGTACTTC | CASKLDPGTVYEQYF
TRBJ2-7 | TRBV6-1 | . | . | TGTGCCAGCAGTGAATTAGCGGTTCCTAGCGAGCAGTACTTC | CASSELAVPSEQYF
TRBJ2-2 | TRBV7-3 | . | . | TGTGCCAGCAGCTTAGGACCACCCACCGGGGAGCTGTTTTTT | CASSLGPPTGELFF
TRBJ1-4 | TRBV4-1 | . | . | TGCGCCAGCTCAAACCGGGGGCTCAATGAAAAACTGTTTTTT | CASSNRGLNEKLFF
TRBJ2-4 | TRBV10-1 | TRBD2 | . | TGCGCCAGCAGTGAGACCCGTTCGGGGCGGGGGGCTAAAGATATTCAGTACTTC | CASSETRSGRGAKDIQYF
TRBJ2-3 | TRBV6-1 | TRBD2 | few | TGTGCCAGCAGTGGCACTAGCGGCACAGATACGCAGTATTTT | CASSGTSGTDTQYF